This T cell receptor beta chain is from a study of beta chain features in type 1 diabetes. Study as a whole: When patients were set against healthy donors, age, gender and cell yields were similar. Findings of the study overall: Significant though moderate, a shortening of TCRB CDR3s appeared in all four CD4+ subsets of Type 1 diabetes patients. Across patients, naive, central memory and Treg TCRB repertoires exhibited apparently greater similarity than was observed across healthy donors.

To note about this clone: Its cognate antigen is unknown.

Every isolated RNA sample was fully reverse transcribed, so sequencing captured expressed TCRB transcripts. Sequencing was performed with immunoSEQ multiplex PCR; in TCRdb, only in-frame clones are kept and a portion is missing. The profile covers roughly 150,000 clones, with under 9.5% appearing a single time and about 0.5% taken by the ten largest. CDR3 length equals 14 residues. Germline V gives CDR1 SEHNR, CDR2 FQNEAQ (reference sequence). Between the trimmed V and J ends, which lost 1 base and 3 bases, there was a span of 9 bases. This sequence originates from a man between 18 and 29 years old with type 1 diabetes. Sequenced sample: central memory CD4+ T cells from blood. The gene calls are TRBV7-9 and TRBJ1-1, with D perhaps matching TRBD1 (5 bases). This CDR3 reads CASSLGVGDTEAFF. CDR3 in DNA: TGTGCCAGCAGCTTAGGGGTAGGGGACACTGAAGCTTTCTTT.